The 32 T cell receptor beta chains below come from one sample, sequenced in a study of cytomegalovirus exposure and HLA in healthy donors. PCR employed 60 Vbeta and 13 Jbeta primers. Assay: immunoSEQ multiplex PCR; the TCRdb copy retains only in-frame clones and omits some. The sample shows about 190,000 clones, roughly four fifths of them seen only once. The sequencing sample was made of PBMCs. The origin of the receptors is a woman younger than 45 in good health and CMV-seropositive.

The chain has TRBV28 and TRBJ2-7; D is perhaps TRBD2 (5 bases). This CDR3 is 12 amino acids long. Looked up from germline, CDR1 is MDHEN and CDR2 is SYDVKM. With 3 bases removed from V and 3 bases from J, the gap between germline ends came to 6 bases. The CDR3 coding sequence is TGTGCCAGCAGTTTTACTAGCTACGAGCAGTACTTC. It specifies CASSFTSYEQYF. The whole variable domain, remainder taken from reference TRBV28 and TRBJ2-7, is DVKVTQSSRYLVKRTGEKVFLECVQDMDHENMFWYRQDPGLGLRLIYFSYDVKMKEKGDIPEGYSVSREKKERFSLILESASTNQTSMYLCASSFTSYEQYFGPGTRLTVT.

V usage is TRBV2 and J usage is TRBJ2-1; no clear D. Trimming shortened V by 8 bases and J by 6 bases, and 8 bases separated the two germline ends. CDR3 size: 11 residues. Germline loops: CDR1 SNHLY, CDR2 FYNNEI. This chain's CDR3 is CASGSGNEQFF. The CDR3 coding sequence is TGTGCCAGCGGGTCGGGCAATGAGCAGTTCTTC. The entire variable domain, with the rest obtained from reference TRBV2 and TRBJ2-1, is as follows: EPEVTQTPSHQVTQMGQEVILRCVPISNHLYFYWYRQILGQKVEFLVSFYNNEISEKSEIFDDQFSVERPDGSNFTLKIRSTKLEDSAMYFCASGSGNEQFFGPGTRLTVL.

The chain is built from TRBV4-1 and TRBJ1-1; D not certain. The CDR3 covers 18 residues. CDR1 is MGHRA and CDR2 is YSYEKL in the germline V gene. Between the trimmed V and J ends, which lost 4 bases and 0 bases, there was a span of 21 bases. The CDR3 region is CASSLLDPKAEMNTEAFF. The CDR3 DNA follows: TGCGCCAGCAGCCTTTTAGACCCGAAGGCGGAGATGAACACTGAAGCTTTCTTT.

This clone was picked up a small number of times. This chain links TRBV6-5 with TRBJ2-7; D is possibly TRBD1 (5 bases). CDR1 and CDR2 from the germline V gene are MNHEY and SVGAGI. The CDR3 loop spans 11 amino acids. The V end was cut by 7 bases, the J end by 6 bases, with 10 bases between. CDR3 DNA: TGTGCCAGCAAAAAAGGGGCCGAGCAGTACTTC. Protein product: CASKKGAEQYF.

This rearrangement joins TRBV27 to TRBJ2-3; tentatively, D is TRBD1 (7 bases). The germline CDR1 and CDR2 sequences are MNHEY and SMNVEV (reference sequence). V was trimmed by 3 bases and J by 1 base, leaving 17 bases between them. The CDR3 spans 17 residues. CDR3 DNA: TGTGCCAGCAGTTTGTTGGAGGGGGCCCGGGGCACAGATACGCAGTATTTT. Residues: CASSLLEGARGTDTQYF.

The J gene is TRBJ1-2, the V gene TRBV27; 10 positions match TRBD1. The CDR3 has 14 residues. The germline CDR1 and CDR2 sequences are MNHEY and SMNVEV (reference sequence). Unmatched junction bases numbered 7, after V lost 5 bases and J lost 7 bases. The CDR3 is CASSPIGQGGGYTF. The CDR3 DNA sequence: TGTGCCAGCAGTCCCATTGGACAGGGGGGTGGCTACACCTTC.

The rearrangement joins TRBV25-1 to TRBJ2-7; D gene ambiguous. Deletions cut 0 bases from V and 6 bases from J, with 3 bases between. Germline V gives CDR1 MGHDK, CDR2 SYGVNS. The CDR3 is made up of 11 amino acids. The chain's CDR3 is CASSEYSEQYF. The CDR3 bases are TGTGCCAGCAGTGAATATAGCGAGCAGTACTTC.

J is TRBJ2-3 and V is TRBV5-1, with 12 bases fitting TRBD1. V gave up 4 bases and J gave up 3 bases; unmatched junction bases: 9. Germline V gives CDR1 SGHRS, CDR2 YFSETQ. The CDR3 runs 17 residues. CDR3 sequence (DNA): TGCGCCAGCAGCAGATGGGGACAGGGGGCGCGTACAGATACGCAGTATTTT. This sequence encodes CASSRWGQGARTDTQYF.

The chain carries TRBV19 and TRBJ1-5; 7 bases map to TRBD1. The germline CDR1 and CDR2 sequences are LNHDA and SQIVND (reference sequence). The CDR3 extends over 14 amino acids. With V trimmed by 5 bases and J by 2 bases, 3 bases remained unmatched. Written as DNA, the CDR3 is TGTGCCAGTAGTTGGGGGACAGGCAATCAGCCCCAGCATTTT. Translating it yields CASSWGTGNQPQHF.

The chain is built from TRBV10-3 and TRBJ2-1; 12 bases align to TRBD2. This CDR3 comprises 18 residues. Per germline, CDR1 ENHRY and CDR2 SYGVKD. J gave up 9 bases and V 0 bases, and 12 bases lay outside the gene matches. The CDR3 DNA reads as TGTGCCATCAGTGAGTCCCTCTCGACTAGCGGGAGTGGGAGTGAGCAGTTCTTC. Translating gives CAISESLSTSGSGSEQFF.

This chain joins TRBV25-1 and TRBJ2-1, with 9 bases aligning to TRBD2. The V segment lost 4 bases and the J segment 5 bases; nucleotides outside the gene matches: 3. CDR1 MGHDK and CDR2 SYGVNS come from the germline V gene. The CDR3 totals 14 residues. The CDR3 loop reads CASSVTSGDNEQFF. The CDR3 DNA sequence: TGTGCCAGCAGTGTGACTAGCGGAGACAATGAGCAGTTCTTC.

CDR3 nucleotides: TGTGCCAGCAGCCAATCCCGGAGCTATGGCTACACCTTC. It encodes CASSQSRSYGYTF. The rearrangement uses TRBV14 and TRBJ1-2, with D uncertain. V was trimmed by 2 bases and J by 4 bases, leaving 8 bases between them. CDR1 and CDR2 (germline): SGHDN, FVKESK. The CDR3 length is 13 residues.

The rearrangement uses TRBV7-9 and TRBJ1-1, with no clear D. Germline assignment: CDR1 SEHNR and CDR2 FQNEAQ (reference sequence). This CDR3 has 14 residues. Deletions cut 1 base from V and 5 bases from J, with 11 bases between. This CDR3 is CASSLDGRWTEAFF. The CDR3 nucleotides read TGTGCCAGCAGCTTAGATGGCAGATGGACTGAAGCTTTCTTT.

This chain connects TRBV18 to TRBJ2-1, with 12 bases matching TRBD2. The V segment lost 7 bases and the J segment 6 bases; nucleotides outside the gene matches: 4. CDR1 KGHSH and CDR2 LQKENI come from the germline V gene. The CDR3 is made up of 14 amino acids. CDR3 loop: CASLGLAGLNEQFF. The CDR3, as DNA: TGTGCCAGCTTGGGACTAGCGGGCCTCAATGAGCAGTTCTTC.

To note about this clone: Its ends do not fully match the called genes, so a read error is possible. The chain combines TRBV7-9 with TRBJ2-7; a possible D gene is TRBD1 (5 bases). The CDR3 runs to 15 residues. Germline CDR1 SEHNR, CDR2 FQNEAQ (reference sequence). The CDR3 nucleotides are TGTTCCAGCAGCTTAAGGGGCGAACCGTCCTACGAGCAGTACTTC. Translated: CSSSLRGEPSYEQYF.

The V and J genes are TRBV19 and TRBJ2-4; D remains ambiguous. Looked up from germline, CDR1 is LNHDA and CDR2 is SQIVND (reference sequence). V was trimmed by 5 bases and J by 8 bases, leaving 7 bases between them. The CDR3 runs to 11 residues. The CDR3 sequence is CASSSPYIQYF. The CDR3 bases are TGTGCCAGTAGTTCCCCCTACATTCAGTACTTC.

This CDR3 reads CASTSRAYEQYF. DNA for the CDR3: TGTGCCAGCACAAGCCGGGCCTACGAGCAGTACTTC. This chain links TRBV19 with TRBJ2-7, with D hard to call. CDR3 size: 12 residues. Trimming cost V 9 bases and J 2 bases, with 11 bases left between them. Germline V CDR1 and CDR2: LNHDA, SQIVND (reference sequence).

This chain joins TRBV28 and TRBJ1-3; TRBD1 agrees at 8 bases. The CDR3 covers 15 residues. Germline CDR1 reads MDHEN; CDR2 reads SYDVKM. V trimming: 8 bases; J trimming: 4 bases; junction bases outside the gene matches: 10. This CDR3 is CASVPYRDRGNTIYF. Here the CDR3 DNA reads TGTGCCAGCGTCCCCTACCGGGACAGGGGAAACACCATATATTTT.

Only one count was recorded for this clone. This chain uses TRBV19 with TRBJ2-7, with 9 bases that match TRBD2. The CDR3 covers 15 residues. Germline CDR1 and CDR2: LNHDA and SQIVND (reference sequence). The J segment lost 5 bases and the V segment lost 1 base, leaving 6 bases of the junction unmatched. CDR3 DNA: TGTGCCAGTAGTATAGTCTCTAGCGGGATCGACGAGCAGTACTTC. The encoded protein is CASSIVSSGIDEQYF.

The rearrangement uses TRBV19 and TRBJ1-5; 7 nucleotides align to TRBD1. After removal of 9 bases from V and 4 bases from J, the junction contained 12 bases not matched to a gene. Germline values: CDR1 LNHDA, CDR2 SQIVND (reference sequence). The CDR3 runs to 15 residues. Here the CDR3 reads CASLQPPGGNQPQHF. In DNA, the CDR3 is TGTGCCAGCCTCCAGCCTCCAGGGGGAAATCAGCCCCAGCATTTT.

The V call is TRBV27, the J call TRBJ2-6, with D possibly being TRBD2 (5 bases). Germline assignment: CDR1 MNHEY and CDR2 SMNVEV (reference sequence). V lost 8 bases, J lost 0 bases, and 11 bases lay in between. The CDR3 has 15 residues. CDR3 in amino acids: CASCEGSSGANVLTF. The CDR3 nucleotides are TGTGCCAGCTGTGAGGGCAGCTCTGGGGCCAACGTCCTGACTTTC.

This rearrangement joins TRBV6-5 to TRBJ2-7; 11 bases agree with TRBD2. Germline lookup yields CDR1 MNHEY and CDR2 SVGAGI. Unmatched junction bases numbered 4, after V lost 0 bases and J lost 6 bases. The length of the CDR3 is 15 residues. The CDR3: CASSYSGTSGSEQYF. DNA for the CDR3: TGTGCCAGCAGTTACTCGGGTACTAGCGGGAGCGAGCAGTACTTC.

The chain has TRBV29-1 and TRBJ2-7; 7 positions match TRBD2. With V trimmed by 4 bases and J by 5 bases, 14 bases remained unmatched. CDR1 and CDR2 from the germline V gene are SQVTM and ANQGSEA. The CDR3 loop spans 15 amino acids. CDR3 bases: TGCAGCGTTGGACAGACGTGGAGCGGGAAACACGAGCAGTACTTC. The encoded protein is CSVGQTWSGKHEQYF.

This clone was seen only once. The V gene is TRBV5-5, the J gene TRBJ2-7, with TRBD1 as a possible D gene (6 bases). Germline lookup yields CDR1 SGHKS and CDR2 YYEKEE (reference sequence). This CDR3 spans 14 amino acids. The V gene lost 3 bases and the J gene lost 1 base, with 11 bases spanning the gap. The CDR3 sequence is CASSWEQGSYEQYF. The CDR3, as DNA: TGTGCCAGCAGCTGGGAACAGGGTTCCTACGAGCAGTACTTC. Full variable domain (outside the CDR3, taken from reference TRBV5-5 and TRBJ2-7): DAGVTQSPTHLIKTRGQQVTLRCSPISGHKSVSWYQQVLGQGPQFIFQYYEKEERGRGNFPDRFSARQFPNYSSELNVNALLLGDSALYLCASSWEQGSYEQYFGPGTRLTVT.

V gene TRBV5-1 combines with J gene TRBJ2-7, with TRBD2 identical over 8 bases. Trimming took 0 bases from V and 5 from J; bases not matched to a gene: 7. This CDR3 has 15 amino acids. Germline V gene data show CDR1 as SGHRS and CDR2 as YFSETQ. CDR3 amino acids: CASSLAPAGDHEQYF. CDR3 sequence (DNA): TGCGCCAGCAGCTTGGCTCCAGCGGGAGACCACGAGCAGTACTTC.

The chain joins TRBV5-6 to TRBJ2-5; 8 bases match TRBD2. Matching the DNA end better, TRBJ2-7 makes the J call doubtful. Germline values: CDR1 SGHDT, CDR2 YYEEEE. This CDR3 contains 17 residues. The CDR3 protein is CASSARGVVRGGYEQYF. The CDR3 region has the DNA TGTGCCAGCAGCGCGAGAGGGGTCGTCCGGGGGGGATACGAGCAGTACTTC.

The V and J genes are TRBV27 and TRBJ2-7, with 8 bases matching TRBD1. The CDR3 has 16 amino acids. CDR1 and CDR2 (germline): MNHEY, SMNVEV (reference sequence). After removal of 0 bases from V and 5 bases from J, the junction contained 9 bases not matched to a gene. CDR3 region: CASSLSLPDRANEQYF. In nucleotides, the CDR3 is TGTGCCAGCAGTTTATCCCTTCCGGACAGGGCTAACGAGCAGTACTTC.

The chain carries TRBV7-8 and TRBJ2-3; D perhaps matches TRBD2 (6 bases). The V end lost 1 base, the J end lost 0 bases, and 14 bases lay between the germline ends. This CDR3 comprises 17 residues. CDR1 and CDR2 from the germline V gene are SGHVS and FQNEAQ. CDR3 sequence: CASSLGGGGLSTDTQYF. The CDR3 DNA is TGTGCCAGCAGCTTAGGAGGTGGGGGACTGAGCACAGATACGCAGTATTTT.

This chain uses TRBV27 with TRBJ2-3, with 12 bases that match TRBD2. The CDR3 has 16 amino acids. The junction had 9 bases not matched to a gene; V was cut back by 5 bases and J by 6 bases. The V gene's germline CDR1 is MNHEY and CDR2 SMNVEV (reference sequence). CDR3 residues: CASSQARLAGEDTQYF. DNA of the CDR3: TGTGCCAGCAGTCAAGCCCGACTAGCGGGAGAGGATACGCAGTATTTT.

The chain employs TRBV27 and TRBJ1-1; tentatively, D is TRBD1 (5 bases). Germline lookup yields CDR1 MNHEY and CDR2 SMNVEV (reference sequence). Trimming took off 6 bases at V and 3 bases at J, with 8 bases between the two ends. CDR3 size: 12 residues. CDR3 nucleotides: TGTGCCAGCAGCCGGGGGGACACTGAAGCTTTCTTT. It specifies CASSRGDTEAFF.

This chain connects TRBV27 to TRBJ2-5, with 7 positions matching TRBD2. Gene TRBJ2-7 matches the end of the DNA better, so the J call may be wrong. CDR3 size: 15 residues. The germline V gene has CDR1 MNHEY and CDR2 SMNVEV (reference sequence). The CDR3, as DNA: TGTGCCAGCAGTACCGCGGGGGTTGGGTCCTACGAGCAGTACTTC. It is translated as CASSTAGVGSYEQYF.

The CDR3 loop reads CASSLGSGSTADTQYF. CDR3 in DNA: TGTGCCAGCAGCTTGGGTAGCGGGAGTACTGCAGATACGCAGTATTTT. V gene TRBV5-4 combines with J gene TRBJ2-3; TRBD2 agrees at 9 bases. The CDR3 is 16 residues long. The ends lost 0 bases at V and 4 bases at J; junction bases unmatched: 6. Germline loops: CDR1 SGHNT, CDR2 YYREEE (reference sequence). The full variable domain, its missing parts supplied by reference TRBV5-4 and TRBJ2-3, is ETGVTQSPTHLIKTRGQQVTLRCSSQSGHNTVSWYQQALGQGPQFIFQYYREEENGRGNFPPRFSGLQFPNYSSELNVNALELDDSALYLCASSLGSGSTADTQYFGPGTRLTVL.